This is a list of T cell receptor beta chains from one sample in a study of blood T cell repertoires in COVID-19. Here immunoSEQ multiplex PCR was the method, and the copy in TCRdb shows in-frame clones only, minus some. The sample carries 250,000 or so clones, 85% to 95% recorded once. Sequencing was done on a sample of peripheral blood. Receptor source: a man aged 25 to 40 with COVID-19, enrolled during active disease. Each CDR3 is given with its conserved first and last residue. The D gene is left open where the match is weak. Expanded clones get a size class; other rows say once, few or many, or leave the size out.

>-|-|13|TRBV6-5|TRBJ2-1
TGTGCCAGTCGGTCTTTACCCCGCCATGAGCAGTTCTTC
CASRSLPRHEQFF
>-|few|13|TRBV12-3/TRBV12-4|TRBJ2-2
TGTGCCAGCAGTTTAGGCAGTGACGGGGAGCTGTTTTTT
CASSLGSDGELFF
>TRBD1|-|17|TRBV6-6|TRBJ1-1
TGTGCCAGCAGTCAGACAGGGGCCCGTTACATGAACACTGAAGCTTTCTTT
CASSQTGARYMNTEAFF
>-|-|14|TRBV27|TRBJ2-6
TGTGCCAGCACCGCGGGGTCTGGGGCCAACGTCCTGACTTTC
CASTAGSGANVLTF
>-|-|13|TRBV2|TRBJ1-2
TGTGCCAGCAGCCAGGGGTTTAACTATGGCTACACCTTC
CASSQGFNYGYTF
>TRBD1|few|15|TRBV10-3|TRBJ1-2
TGTGCCATCAGTGCTAGGGGGCAGGAGAAATATGGCTACACCTTC
CAISARGQEKYGYTF
>TRBD2|-|15|TRBV9|TRBJ2-2
TGTGCCAGCAGCGTCACGGGGGGGAACACCGGGGAGCTGTTTTTT
CASSVTGGNTGELFF
>-|-|14|TRBV7-7|TRBJ1-3
TGTGCCAGCAGCCCAGGGAATGCTGGAAACACCATATATTTT
CASSPGNAGNTIYF
>TRBD1|-|14|TRBV6-5|TRBJ2-3
TGTGCCAGCATGAGGGGACAGGGATGGGATACGCAGTATTTT
CASMRGQGWDTQYF
>TRBD2|-|15|TRBV9|TRBJ2-2
TGTGCCAGCAGCAATAGCGGGGGGAACACCGGGGAGCTGTTTTTT
CASSNSGGNTGELFF
>-|-|15|TRBV5-1|TRBJ2-1
TGCGCCAGCGGGCATCGAGGGGGGGCTGGTTATGAGCAGTTCTTC
CASGHRGGAGYEQFF
>-|-|15|TRBV5-1|TRBJ1-4
TGCGCCAGCAGCCGCGGGACTTTAACTAATGAAAAACTGTTTTTT
CASSRGTLTNEKLFF
>TRBD1|-|15|TRBV7-9|TRBJ2-7
TGTGCCAGCAGCAGCATTTTACAGGGGGCGTACGAGCAGTACTTC
CASSSILQGAYEQYF
>TRBD1|-|15|TRBV5-1|TRBJ1-5
TGCGCCAGCAGCTTGGCGGGACAGGGCGGTCAGCCCCAGCATTTT
CASSLAGQGGQPQHF
>-|once|15|TRBV3-1/TRBV3-2|TRBJ1-4
TGTGCCAGCAGCCAAGACGTCGGGGTTAATGAAAAACTGTTTTTT
CASSQDVGVNEKLFF
>-|-|14|TRBV27|TRBJ1-4
TGTGCCAGCAGTAGGTCAGGGGTTGGTGAAAAACTGTTTTTT
CASSRSGVGEKLFF
>TRBD2|-|19|TRBV11-2|TRBJ2-1
TGTGCCAGCAGCTCAAGGACTAGCGGGGGGTCCCTCTCCTACAATGAGCAGTTCTTC
CASSSRTSGGSLSYNEQFF
>-|-|15|TRBV7-9|TRBJ1-5
TGTGCCAGCAGCTTAGGGCAGGGCAGGGATCAGCCCCAGCATTTT
CASSLGQGRDQPQHF
>TRBD1|-|14|TRBV18|TRBJ2-7
TGTGCCAGCTCACACAGACAGGGTGACCGCGAGCAGTACTTC
CASSHRQGDREQYF
>-|-|19|TRBV9|TRBJ1-5
TGTGCCAGCAGCGAGGGGTCCGGGGGCCCCGGGGGGAGCAATCAGCCCCAGCATTTT
CASSEGSGGPGGSNQPQHF
>TRBD1|-|13|TRBV19|TRBJ1-1
TGTGCCAGTAAGACGACAGGGGGCACTGAAGCTTTCTTT
CASKTTGGTEAFF
>TRBD2|-|16|TRBV9|TRBJ2-5
TGTGCCAGCAGCGCCTCTAGCGGGGGGGCCCAAGAGACCCAGTACTTC
CASSASSGGAQETQYF
>-|-|13|TRBV12-3/TRBV12-4|TRBJ1-5
TGTGCCAGCATACAGGGCATCAATCAGCCCCAGCATTTT
CASIQGINQPQHF
>TRBD2|-|15|TRBV7-2|TRBJ2-7
TGTGCCAGCAGCTGGAGTAGCGGGGCCGGGGTCGAGCAGTACTTC
CASSWSSGAGVEQYF
>-|-|13|TRBV4-2|TRBJ1-1
TGTGCCAGCAGCCAAGGATTCCGGGAAGTAGCTTTCTTT
CASSQGFREVAFF
>TRBD1|-|16|TRBV4-2|TRBJ2-7
TGTGCCAGCAGCCAAGGGCTGACAGGGACCTCCTACGAGCAGTACTTC
CASSQGLTGTSYEQYF
>-|-|12|TRBV6-5|TRBJ1-5
TGTGCCAGCAGGCAGGGATATCAGCCCCAGCATTTT
CASRQGYQPQHF
>-|-|14|TRBV3-1/TRBV3-2|TRBJ1-4
TGTGCCAGCAGTCAACGACAGGTGGGGGAAAAACTGTTTTTT
CASSQRQVGEKLFF
>TRBD2|once|19|TRBV19|TRBJ2-1
TGTGCCAGTAGTATAGATCTATCGGGGGGGCTGCTTTCCTACAATGAGCAGTTCTTC
CASSIDLSGGLLSYNEQFF
>-|-|16|TRBV11-2|TRBJ2-1
TGTGCCAGCAGCCCCCCAGCGGTTAGCTCCTACAATGAGCAGTTCTTC
CASSPPAVSSYNEQFF
>-|-|13|TRBV7-9|TRBJ1-5
TGTGCCAGCAGCTTAACTCAAGATCAGCCCCAGCATTTT
CASSLTQDQPQHF
>TRBD1|-|14|TRBV5-1|TRBJ1-2
TGCGCCAGCAGCTTAAATGACAGGGGAGGCGGCTACACCTTC
CASSLNDRGGGYTF
>TRBD1|-|13|TRBV28|TRBJ2-7
TGTGCCAGCACCCCGGGACAGGGCAACGAGCAGTACTTC
CASTPGQGNEQYF
>TRBD1|once|12|TRBV5-1|TRBJ1-2
TGCGCCAGCAGCTTGGCGGACAGGGACTACACCTTC
CASSLADRDYTF
>TRBD1|-|15|TRBV6-5|TRBJ1-2
TGTGCCAGCAGCGCGCCGGGACAGGGACCCTATGGCTACACCTTC
CASSAPGQGPYGYTF
>TRBD2|-|14|TRBV6-5|TRBJ2-5
TGTGCCAGCAGCACGGGGGGATCTCAAGAGACCCAGTACTTC
CASSTGGSQETQYF
>TRBD1|-|16|TRBV4-1|TRBJ1-5
TGCGCCAGCAGCCAAGAAGGGGGAAGGACAGGTGACGCCCAGCATTTT
CASSQEGGRTGDAQHF
>-|-|14|TRBV10-3|TRBJ1-1
TGTGCCATCAGTGGCGGACAGTTGAACACTGAAGCTTTCTTT
CAISGGQLNTEAFF
>-|-|13|TRBV25-1|TRBJ1-2
TGTGCCAGCAGTGAGGGGACTCTTTATGGCTACACCTTC
CASSEGTLYGYTF
>-|-|15|TRBV27|TRBJ1-1
TGTGCCAGCAGTTTTTCTCCCCGGGGAATCACTGAAGCTTTCTTT
CASSFSPRGITEAFF
>-|-|13|TRBV5-1|TRBJ1-1
TGCGCCAGCAGCGTAAGGGGGAGCACTGAAGCTTTCTTT
CASSVRGSTEAFF
>-|-|13|TRBV19|TRBJ1-6
TGTGCCAGTAGAGACACCTATAATTCACCCCTCCACTTT
CASRDTYNSPLHF
>TRBD1|-|14|TRBV19|TRBJ2-5
TGTGCCAGTAGTTCCTACAGGGGACAAGAGACCCAGTACTTC
CASSSYRGQETQYF
>-|-|14|TRBV19|TRBJ2-1
TGTGCCAGTATGGAGCGGAGCTCCTACAATGAGCAGTTCTTC
CASMERSSYNEQFF
>-|-|13|TRBV3-1/TRBV3-2|TRBJ1-3
TGTGCCAGCAGCGGACAGCTTGGAAACACCATATATTTT
CASSGQLGNTIYF
>TRBD1|-|16|TRBV27|TRBJ2-5
TGTGCCAGCAGTAGACAGGGGCAGGAGGTCCAAGAGACCCAGTACTTC
CASSRQGQEVQETQYF
>-|-|16|TRBV19|TRBJ2-1
TGTGCCAGTAGTAATCCTAGGACAGATGAGGACAATGAGCAGTTCTTC
CASSNPRTDEDNEQFF
>TRBD2|-|13|TRBV12-3/TRBV12-4|TRBJ2-7
TGTGCCAGCAGTCACCGGGAGGAAGGCGAGCAGTACTTC
CASSHREEGEQYF
>-|few|13|TRBV7-2|TRBJ2-5
TGTGCCAGCAGCGCGGGACAGTTAGAGACCCAGTACTTC
CASSAGQLETQYF
>TRBD2|-|16|TRBV3-1/TRBV3-2|TRBJ2-7
TGTGCCAGCAGCCTACGGACTAGCGGGGGGGCTGACGAGCAGTACTTC
CASSLRTSGGADEQYF
>TRBD1|-|17|TRBV19|TRBJ1-1
TGTGCCAGTAGTGACAGCGAGGACAGGGCCATGAACACTGAAGCTTTCTTT
CASSDSEDRAMNTEAFF
>TRBD1|-|15|TRBV6-5|TRBJ1-2
TGTGCCAGCGAGGGACAGGCCACAAATAACTATGGCTACACCTTC
CASEGQATNNYGYTF